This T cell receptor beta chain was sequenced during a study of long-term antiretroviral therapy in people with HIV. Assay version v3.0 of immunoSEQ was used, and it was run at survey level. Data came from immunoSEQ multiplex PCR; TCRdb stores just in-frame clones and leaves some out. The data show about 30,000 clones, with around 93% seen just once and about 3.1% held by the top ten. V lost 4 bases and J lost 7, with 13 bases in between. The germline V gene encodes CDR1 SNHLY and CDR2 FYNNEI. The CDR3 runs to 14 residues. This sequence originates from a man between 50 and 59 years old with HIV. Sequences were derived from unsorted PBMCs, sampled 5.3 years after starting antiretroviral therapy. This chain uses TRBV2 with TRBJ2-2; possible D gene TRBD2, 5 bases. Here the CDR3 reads CASSGSGFFGELFF. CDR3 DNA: TGTGCCAGCAGTGGAAGCGGTTTCTTCGGGGAGCTGTTTTTT.